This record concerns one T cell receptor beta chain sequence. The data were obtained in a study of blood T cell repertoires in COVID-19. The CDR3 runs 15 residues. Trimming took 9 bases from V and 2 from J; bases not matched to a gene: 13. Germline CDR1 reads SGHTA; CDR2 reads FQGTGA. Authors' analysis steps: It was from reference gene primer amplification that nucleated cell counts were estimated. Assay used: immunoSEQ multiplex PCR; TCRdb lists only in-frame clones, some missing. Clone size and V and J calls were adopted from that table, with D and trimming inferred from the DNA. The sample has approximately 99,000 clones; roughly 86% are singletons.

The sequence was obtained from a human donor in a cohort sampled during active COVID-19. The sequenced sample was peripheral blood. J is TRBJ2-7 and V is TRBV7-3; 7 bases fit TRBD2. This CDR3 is CASSLSGLSPYEQYF. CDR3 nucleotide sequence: TGTGCCAGTTCCCTTAGCGGGTTGTCCCCCTACGAGCAGTACTTC.